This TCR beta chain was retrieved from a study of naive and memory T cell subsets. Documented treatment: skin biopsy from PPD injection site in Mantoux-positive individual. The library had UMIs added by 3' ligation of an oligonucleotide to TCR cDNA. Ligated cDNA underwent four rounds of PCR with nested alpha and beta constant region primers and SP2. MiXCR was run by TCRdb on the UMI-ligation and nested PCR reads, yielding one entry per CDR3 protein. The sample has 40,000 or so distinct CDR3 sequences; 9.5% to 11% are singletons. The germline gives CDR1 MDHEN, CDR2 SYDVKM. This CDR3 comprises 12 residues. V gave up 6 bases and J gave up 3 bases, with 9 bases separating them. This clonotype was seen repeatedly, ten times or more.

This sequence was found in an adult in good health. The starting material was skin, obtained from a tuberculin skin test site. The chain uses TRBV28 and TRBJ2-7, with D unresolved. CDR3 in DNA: TGTGCCAGCAGGTACAGCAGCTACGAGCAGTACTTC. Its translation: CASRYSSYEQYF. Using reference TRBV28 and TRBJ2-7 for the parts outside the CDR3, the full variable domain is DVKVTQSSRYLVKRTGEKVFLECVQDMDHENMFWYRQDPGLGLRLIYFSYDVKMKEKGDIPEGYSVSREKKERFSLILESASTNQTSMYLCASRYSSYEQYFGPGTRLTVT.